This T cell receptor (beta chain) is drawn from a study of identical twins. Study-level results: Cross-sectional statistical analysis was relied on for the conclusions, without the same donors being followed.

After template switching added a universal primer site, the resulting cDNA carried unique molecular identifiers. TCRdb passed the 5' RACE reads through MiXCR, listing each CDR3 protein once. In the table there are approximately 470,000 distinct CDR3 sequences, 13% to 15% of which are singletons. The length of the CDR3 is 12 residues. Germline lookup yields CDR1 DFQATT and CDR2 SNEGSKA (reference sequence). With 3 bases removed from V and 4 bases from J, the gap between germline ends came to 10 bases. This clonotype turned up a few times. The antigen remains undetermined. Separately, the same data were catalogued under a study of yellow fever vaccine responses in identical twins. As that report states: After vaccination, twins' T cell response reportedly seemed partly convergent, partly personalized.

The sample comprised CD4+ T cells sorted from blood. The V gene is TRBV20-1, the J gene TRBJ2-7, with D unresolved. The receptor comes from a woman between 18 and 30 years old in good health. CDR3 nucleotides: TGCAGTGCTAGTGCGACCCTTTACGAGCAGTACTTC. This translates into CSASATLYEQYF.